These T cell receptor beta chains were read from a single sample in a study of T cells in Graves' hyperthyroidism and ophthalmopathy. TCRdb recomputed calls from the multiplex PCR reads with MiXCR, one row per CDR3 protein. The sample has about 570,000 distinct CDR3 sequences, 40% to 55% seen once; the top ten hold under 20%. The material sequenced was peripheral blood or thyroid tissue (not recorded which). Receptor source: an adult woman with Graves' disease, either hyperthyroidism or ophthalmopathy (not recorded which). CDR3s include the opening cysteine and the closing phenylalanine or tryptophan. The D gene is left open where the match is weak. Size tells how often a clone was seen (once, few, many) or the class of an expanded clone, and some rows leave it out.

D | length | J | size | V | DNA | CDR3
. | 14 | TRBJ1-1 | many | TRBV13 | TGTGCCAGCAGCTTAGGGACCCGGGCTCCCGCGGCTTTCTTT | CASSLGTRAPAAFF
. | 12 | TRBJ1-5 | many | TRBV7-2 | TGTGCCAGCAGCCGGCCGAATCAGCCCCAGCATTTT | CASSRPNQPQHF
. | 12 | TRBJ2-3 | many | TRBV6-6 | TGTGCCAGAGCTCCTCCCGCAGATACGCAGTATTTT | CARAPPADTQYF
. | 16 | TRBJ1-3 | many | TRBV7-9 | TGTGCCAGCAGCCCGCCGAGGAGCGGAGCTGGAAACACCATATATTTT | CASSPPRSGAGNTIYF
. | 14 | TRBJ1-3 | . | TRBV7-2 | TGTGCCAGCAGCTTCCGAGGGTTTGGAAACACCATATATTTT | CASSFRGFGNTIYF
TRBD1 | 14 | TRBJ2-2 | many | TRBV7-8 | TGTGCCAGCAGCCGGGACAGGGTTGCCGGGGAGCTGTTTTTT | CASSRDRVAGELFF
TRBD2 | 12 | TRBJ2-1 | few | TRBV10-3 | TGTGCCATCAACGGGGGGGGCAATGAGCAGTTCTTC | CAINGGGNEQFF
. | 16 | TRBJ2-2 | many | TRBV20-1 | TGCAGTGCTGGGGGGATCACCCGGACAGAAACCGGGGAGCTGTTTTTT | CSAGGITRTETGELFF
. | 14 | TRBJ1-5 | many | TRBV2 | TGTGCCAGCAGTGAATTGGCTCTGGCTCAGCCCCAGCATTTT | CASSELALAQPQHF
. | 13 | TRBJ2-5 | . | TRBV2 | TGTGCCAGCAATGGGGGAGGTGTGGAGACCCAGTACTTC | CASNGGGVETQYF
TRBD2 | 16 | TRBJ2-3 | few | TRBV7-2 | TGTGCCAGCGTACTCCGTCTGTCGGCGGGAGAGCATACGCAGTATTTT | CASVLRLSAGEHTQYF
. | 15 | TRBJ1-4 | . | TRBV24-1 | TGTGCCACCAGTGATTCGAGTCGGGATCATGAAAAACTGTTTTTT | CATSDSSRDHEKLFF
. | 11 | TRBJ1-2 | . | TRBV7-9 | TGTGCCAGCAGTCGTGCGGGGGGCTACACCTTC | CASSRAGGYTF
. | 18 | TRBJ2-7 | many | TRBV4-2 | TGTGCCAGCAGCCAAGCCTCGACTTATGTTGGGGCCCGAGGCGAGCAGTACTTC | CASSQASTYVGARGEQYF
. | 11 | TRBJ1-1 | many | TRBV29-1 | TGCAGCGCCCCAGGGGCCCATGGAGCTTTCTTT | CSAPGAHGAFF
TRBD1 | 13 | TRBJ2-1 | . | TRBV7-9 | TGTGCCAGCAGCGTGGGACAGGCCGGATGGGAGTTCTTC | CASSVGQAGWEFF
TRBD2 | 17 | TRBJ2-6 | . | TRBV27 | TGTGCCAGCAGTTCGAGGGCCCCAGCGGGAGGGGCCAACGTCCTGACTTTC | CASSSRAPAGGANVLTF
TRBD2 | 14 | TRBJ2-7 | . | TRBV12-3/TRBV12-4 | TGTGCCAGCAGTTACCGGGGAGGGCTTTCCGAGCAGTACTTC | CASSYRGGLSEQYF
. | 12 | TRBJ1-2 | few | TRBV2 | TGTGCCAGCAGTGAAGCGGCTGAGACGTGGTACTTC | CASSEAAETWYF
. | 18 | TRBJ1-1 | many | TRBV7-9 | TGTGCCAGCAGCTTAGATCGCGCCAGGACTTTTAGGGACACTGAAGCTTTCTTT | CASSLDRARTFRDTEAFF
. | 15 | TRBJ2-5 | . | TRBV4-1 | TGCGCCAGCAGCCAAGAAGGCAGGGCCCATGAGACCCAGTACTTC | CASSQEGRAHETQYF
TRBD1 | 15 | TRBJ1-5 | . | TRBV12-3/TRBV12-4 | TGTGCCAGCAGAACACAGGGACAGGGTGGTCAGCCCCAGCATTTT | CASRTQGQGGQPQHF
. | 12 | TRBJ1-1 | few | TRBV7-9 | TGTGCCAGCAGCCGCGAACTGCGTGAAGCTTTCTTT | CASSRELREAFF
. | 17 | TRBJ1-6 | many | TRBV5-4 | TGTGCCAGCAGCTTGGGGGGGGGGCGACTTGGAAATTCACCCCTCCACTTT | CASSLGGGRLGNSPLHF
TRBD1 | 14 | TRBJ1-5 | . | TRBV20-1 | TGCAGTGCTAGAAACAGGGGGCCCAATCAGCCCCAGCATTTT | CSARNRGPNQPQHF
. | 17 | TRBJ1-1 | few | TRBV15 | TGTGCCACCAGCAGAGATCGATTTCGGGGGGAAGACACTGAAGCTTTCTTT | CATSRDRFRGEDTEAFF
. | 15 | TRBJ2-7 | once | TRBV5-6 | TGTGCCAGCAGCTTCGGCCGGGACCCGTCCTACGAGCAGTACTTC | CASSFGRDPSYEQYF
. | 14 | TRBJ1-2 | . | TRBV5-1 | TGCGCCAGCAGCTTGGGACCGGTCTACTATGGCTACACCTTC | CASSLGPVYYGYTF
TRBD2 | 16 | TRBJ2-5 | . | TRBV7-2 | TGTGCCAGCAGCTTGAGTTCCGGGAGGTACCAAGAGACCCAGTACTTC | CASSLSSGRYQETQYF
TRBD1 | 17 | TRBJ2-7 | . | TRBV10-3 | TGTGCCATCAGTGAGTCATCGGCGACAGGGCGAGCGGTCGAGCAGTACTTC | CAISESSATGRAVEQYF
. | 16 | TRBJ1-4 | . | TRBV12-3/TRBV12-4 | TGTGCCAGCAGTAACTCCCCCGGGACTGTTAATGAAAAACTGTTTTTT | CASSNSPGTVNEKLFF
. | 13 | TRBJ2-7 | many | TRBV7-2 | TGTGCCAGCAGCCCCAGGTCCAGATACGAGCAGTACTTC | CASSPRSRYEQYF
TRBD2 | 16 | TRBJ2-7 | . | TRBV29-1 | TGCAGCGTTGAGGGACTAGCGGGAGGGCCCCCTACCGAGCAGTACTTC | CSVEGLAGGPPTEQYF
TRBD2 | 21 | TRBJ2-5 | . | TRBV28 | TGTGCCAGCAGTTTAGCCCTTTACTCCTGGCGTAGGCGGGAGGTCCAAGAGACCCAGTACTTC | CASSLALYSWRRREVQETQYF
TRBD2 | 13 | TRBJ2-7 | once | TRBV29-1 | TGCAGCGTAGGGACTAGCGGGAGTCTCGAGCAGTACTTC | CSVGTSGSLEQYF
TRBD1 | 17 | TRBJ1-4 | . | TRBV2 | TGTGCCAGCAGGCCGGGACAGCTAATTGCAACTAATGAAAAACTGTTTTTT | CASRPGQLIATNEKLFF
. | 13 | TRBJ2-2 | once | TRBV12-3/TRBV12-4 | TGTGCCAGCAGTTGGCCGGGATTCGGGGAGCTGTTTTTT | CASSWPGFGELFF
. | 14 | TRBJ1-6 | . | TRBV7-2 | TGTGCCAGCAGCTCCACAGGGTTCGATTCACCCCTCCACTTT | CASSSTGFDSPLHF
. | 14 | TRBJ2-2 | many | TRBV14 | TGTGCCAGCAGCCCTTCATGGAGTGGCGGGGAGCTGTTTTTT | CASSPSWSGGELFF